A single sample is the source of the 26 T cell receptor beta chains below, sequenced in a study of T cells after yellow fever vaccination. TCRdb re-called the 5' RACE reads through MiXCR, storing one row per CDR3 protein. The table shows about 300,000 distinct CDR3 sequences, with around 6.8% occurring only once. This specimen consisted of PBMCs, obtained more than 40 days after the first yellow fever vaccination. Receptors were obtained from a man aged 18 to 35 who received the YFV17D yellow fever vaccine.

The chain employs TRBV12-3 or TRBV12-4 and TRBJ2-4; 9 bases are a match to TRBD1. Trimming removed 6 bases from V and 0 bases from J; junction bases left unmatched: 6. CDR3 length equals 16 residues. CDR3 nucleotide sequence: TGTGCCAGCAGACCCACAGGGGGCCTAGCCAAAAACATTCAGTACTTC. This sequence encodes CASRPTGGLAKNIQYF.

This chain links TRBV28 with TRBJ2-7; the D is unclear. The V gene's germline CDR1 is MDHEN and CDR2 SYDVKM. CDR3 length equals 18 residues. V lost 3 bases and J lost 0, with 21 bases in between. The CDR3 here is CASSLCREAGYSSYEQYV. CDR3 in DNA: TGTGCCAGCAGTTTGTGTCGAGAGGCTGGGTACAGCTCCTACGAGCAGTACGTC.

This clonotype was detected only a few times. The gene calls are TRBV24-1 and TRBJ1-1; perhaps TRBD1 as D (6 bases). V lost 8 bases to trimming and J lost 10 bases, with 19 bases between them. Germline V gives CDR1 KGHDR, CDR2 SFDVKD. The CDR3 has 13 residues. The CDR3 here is CATTSSRTGRAFF. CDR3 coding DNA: TGTGCCACCACTTCATCCCGAACAGGGCGAGCTTTCTTT.

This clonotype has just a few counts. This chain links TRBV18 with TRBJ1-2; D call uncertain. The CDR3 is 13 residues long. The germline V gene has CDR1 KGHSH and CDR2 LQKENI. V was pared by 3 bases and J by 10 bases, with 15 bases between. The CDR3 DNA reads TGTGCCAGCTCACCCGGCCAGGCAATGGACTACACCTTC. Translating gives CASSPGQAMDYTF.

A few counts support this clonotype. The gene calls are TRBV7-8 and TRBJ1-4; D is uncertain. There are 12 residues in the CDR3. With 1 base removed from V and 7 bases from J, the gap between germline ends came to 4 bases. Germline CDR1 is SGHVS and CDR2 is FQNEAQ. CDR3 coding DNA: TGTGCCAGCAGCTTAGTGGGTGAAAAACTGTTTTTT. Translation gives CASSLVGEKLFF.

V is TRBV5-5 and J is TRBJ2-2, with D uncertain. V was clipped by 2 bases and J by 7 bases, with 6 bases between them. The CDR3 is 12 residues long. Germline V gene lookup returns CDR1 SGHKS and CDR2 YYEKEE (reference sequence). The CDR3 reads CASSFIVGELFF. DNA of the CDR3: TGTGCCAGCAGCTTTATTGTCGGGGAGCTGTTTTTT.

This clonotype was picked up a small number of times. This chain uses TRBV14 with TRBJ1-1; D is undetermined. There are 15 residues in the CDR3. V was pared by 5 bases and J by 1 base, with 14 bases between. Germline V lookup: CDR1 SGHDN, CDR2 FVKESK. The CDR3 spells CASSDRGFGNTEAFF. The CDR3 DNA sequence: TGTGCCAGCAGCGATCGAGGGTTCGGGAACACTGAAGCTTTCTTT.

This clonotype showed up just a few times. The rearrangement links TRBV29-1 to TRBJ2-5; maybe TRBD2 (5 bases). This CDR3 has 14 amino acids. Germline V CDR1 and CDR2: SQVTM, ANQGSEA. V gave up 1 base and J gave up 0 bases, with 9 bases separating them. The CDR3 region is CSVEGLPYQETQYF. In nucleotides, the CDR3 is TGCAGCGTTGAAGGACTACCGTACCAAGAGACCCAGTACTTC.

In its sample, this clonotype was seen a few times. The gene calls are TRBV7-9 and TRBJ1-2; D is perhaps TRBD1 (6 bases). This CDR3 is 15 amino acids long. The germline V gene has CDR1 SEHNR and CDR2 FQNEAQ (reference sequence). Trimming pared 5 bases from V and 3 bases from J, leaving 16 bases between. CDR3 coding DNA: TGTGCCAGCAGCCCCTTTAGGGGGGGCGACTATGGCTACACCTTC. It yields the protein CASSPFRGGDYGYTF.

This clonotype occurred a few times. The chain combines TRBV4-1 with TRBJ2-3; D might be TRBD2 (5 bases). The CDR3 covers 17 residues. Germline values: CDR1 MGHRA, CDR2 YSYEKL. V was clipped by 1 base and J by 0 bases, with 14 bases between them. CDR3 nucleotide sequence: TGCGCCAGCAGCCAAGCCGGGGTGTTGACCAGCACAGATACGCAGTATTTT. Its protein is CASSQAGVLTSTDTQYF.

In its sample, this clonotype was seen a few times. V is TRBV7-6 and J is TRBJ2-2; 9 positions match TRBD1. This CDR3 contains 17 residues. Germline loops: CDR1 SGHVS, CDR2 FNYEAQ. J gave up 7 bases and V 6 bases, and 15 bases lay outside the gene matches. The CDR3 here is CASRPFGDRGKVGELFF. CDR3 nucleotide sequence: TGTGCCAGCAGACCATTCGGCGACAGGGGGAAGGTCGGGGAGCTGTTTTTT.

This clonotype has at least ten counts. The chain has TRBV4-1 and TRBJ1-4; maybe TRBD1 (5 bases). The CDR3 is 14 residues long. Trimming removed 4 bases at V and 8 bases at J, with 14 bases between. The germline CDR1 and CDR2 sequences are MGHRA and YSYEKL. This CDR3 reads CASSLRGGREKLFF. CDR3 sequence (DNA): TGCGCCAGCAGCCTGAGGGGAGGGCGCGAAAAACTGTTTTTT.

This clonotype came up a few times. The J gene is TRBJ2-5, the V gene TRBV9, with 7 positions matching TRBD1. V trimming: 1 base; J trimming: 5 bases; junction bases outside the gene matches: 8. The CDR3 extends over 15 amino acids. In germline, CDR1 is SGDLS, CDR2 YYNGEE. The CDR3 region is CASSVTPGTAETQYF. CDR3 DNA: TGTGCCAGCAGCGTAACACCTGGGACAGCGGAGACCCAGTACTTC.

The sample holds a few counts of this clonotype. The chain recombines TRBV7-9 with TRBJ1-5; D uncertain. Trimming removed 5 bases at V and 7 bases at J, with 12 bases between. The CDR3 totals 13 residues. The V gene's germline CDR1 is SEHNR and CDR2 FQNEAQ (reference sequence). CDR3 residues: CASSPGWEQPQHF. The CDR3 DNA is TGTGCCAGCAGCCCGGGATGGGAGCAGCCCCAGCATTTT.

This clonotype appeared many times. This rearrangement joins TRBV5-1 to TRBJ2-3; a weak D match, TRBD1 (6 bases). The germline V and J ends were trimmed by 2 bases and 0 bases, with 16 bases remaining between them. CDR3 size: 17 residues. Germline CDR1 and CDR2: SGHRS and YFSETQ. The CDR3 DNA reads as TGCGCCAGCAGCTTCCTAGACAGGCGGTCTAGCACAGATACGCAGTATTTT. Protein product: CASSFLDRRSSTDTQYF. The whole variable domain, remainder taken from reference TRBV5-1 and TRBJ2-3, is KAGVTQTPRYLIKTRGQQVTLSCSPISGHRSVSWYQQTPGQGLQFLFEYFSETQRNKGNFPGRFSGRQFSNSRSEMNVSTLELGDSALYLCASSFLDRRSSTDTQYFGPGTRLTVL.

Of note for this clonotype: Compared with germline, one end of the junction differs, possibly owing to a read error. This chain's CDR3 is CATSLIQGSSYEQYF. CDR3 nucleotide sequence: TGTGCCACCAGCCTCATTCAGGGGAGCTCCTACGAGCAGTACTTC. The chain has TRBV3-1 and TRBJ2-7; possible D gene TRBD1, 6 bases. This CDR3 contains 15 residues. Germline CDR1 reads LGHDT; CDR2 reads YNNKEL (reference sequence).

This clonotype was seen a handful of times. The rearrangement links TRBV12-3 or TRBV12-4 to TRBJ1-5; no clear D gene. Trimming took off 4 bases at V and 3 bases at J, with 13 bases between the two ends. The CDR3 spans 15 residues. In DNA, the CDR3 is TGTGCCAGCAGTTGGGCAGAAATGAACAATCAGCCCCAGCATTTT. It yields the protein CASSWAEMNNQPQHF.

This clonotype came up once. This CDR3 reads CSIAISGANVLTF. Written as DNA, the CDR3 is TGCAGCATCGCGATCTCTGGGGCCAACGTCCTGACTTTC. V is TRBV29-1 and J is TRBJ2-6; D not resolved. The CDR3 is made up of 13 amino acids. Germline CDR1 SQVTM, CDR2 ANQGSEA. The V and J ends lost 8 bases and 0 bases respectively, with 8 bases between them.

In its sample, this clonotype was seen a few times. In nucleotides, the CDR3 is TGTGCCAGCAGTTACGGACAGAAACTGTTTTTT. Translating it yields CASSYGQKLFF. The V gene is TRBV6-5, the J gene TRBJ1-4; possible D gene TRBD1, 6 bases. The germline V gene encodes CDR1 MNHEY and CDR2 SVGAGI. This CDR3 is built from 11 residues. Trimming took 2 bases from V and 11 from J, leaving 6 bases between them.

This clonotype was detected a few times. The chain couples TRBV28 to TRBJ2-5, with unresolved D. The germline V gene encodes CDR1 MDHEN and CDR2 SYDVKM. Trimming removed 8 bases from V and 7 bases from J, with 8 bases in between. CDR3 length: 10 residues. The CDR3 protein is CASGPGTQYF. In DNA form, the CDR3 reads TGTGCCAGCGGACCAGGGACCCAGTACTTC.

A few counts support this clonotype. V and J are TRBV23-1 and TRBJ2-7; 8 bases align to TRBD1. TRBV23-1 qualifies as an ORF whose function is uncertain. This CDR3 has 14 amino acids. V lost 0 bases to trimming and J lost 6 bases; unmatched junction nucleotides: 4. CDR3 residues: CASSQSDRDFEQYV. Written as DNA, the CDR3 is TGCGCCAGCAGTCAATCGGACAGGGACTTCGAGCAGTACGTC.

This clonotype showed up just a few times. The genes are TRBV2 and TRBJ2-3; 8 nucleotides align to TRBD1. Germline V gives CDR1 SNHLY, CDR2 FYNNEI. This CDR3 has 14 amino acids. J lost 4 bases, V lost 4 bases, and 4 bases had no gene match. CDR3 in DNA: TGTGCCAGCAGTGTCTCAGGGGGCGCAGATACGCAGTATTTT. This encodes CASSVSGGADTQYF.

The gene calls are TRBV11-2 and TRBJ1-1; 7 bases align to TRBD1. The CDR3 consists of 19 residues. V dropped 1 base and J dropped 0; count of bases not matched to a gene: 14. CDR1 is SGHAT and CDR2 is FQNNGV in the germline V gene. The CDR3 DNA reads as TGTGCCAGCAGCTTAGGGGGACAGCTCATAATTTCCATGAACACTGAAGCTTTCTTT. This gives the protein CASSLGGQLIISMNTEAFF.

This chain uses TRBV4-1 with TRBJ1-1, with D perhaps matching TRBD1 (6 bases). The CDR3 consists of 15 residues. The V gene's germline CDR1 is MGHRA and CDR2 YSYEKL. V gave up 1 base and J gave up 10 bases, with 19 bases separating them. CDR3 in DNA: TGCGCCAGCAGCCAAGGAACAGGGCCCTACCGCGGAGCTTTCTTT. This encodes CASSQGTGPYRGAFF.

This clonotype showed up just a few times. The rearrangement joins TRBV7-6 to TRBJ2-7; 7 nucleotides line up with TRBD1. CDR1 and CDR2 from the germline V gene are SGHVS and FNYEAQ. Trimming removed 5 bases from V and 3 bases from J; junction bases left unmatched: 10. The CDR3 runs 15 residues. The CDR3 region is CASSAIIGGLYEQYF. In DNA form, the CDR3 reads TGTGCCAGCAGCGCTATTATAGGGGGCCTCTACGAGCAGTACTTC.

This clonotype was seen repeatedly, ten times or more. CDR3 sequence: CASRVSSTDTQYF. The CDR3 DNA reads as TGTGCCAGCCGCGTTTCTAGCACAGATACGCAGTATTTT. J is TRBJ2-3 and V is TRBV7-9; D is ambiguous. Trimming pared 8 bases from V and 0 bases from J, leaving 9 bases between. This CDR3 has 13 amino acids. Germline lookup yields CDR1 SEHNR and CDR2 FQNEAQ (reference sequence).